This entry describes one T cell receptor (beta chain). Its antigen remains undetermined. Nothing much larger sits one base from this clone, and base qualities are not available. Other DNA sequences from this sample encode an identical CDR3 as well. The immunoSEQ Assay, a bias-controlled multiplex PCR, was used to amplify TCRbeta CDR3 regions from genomic DNA. The paper's processing steps were these. The number of nucleated cells in each sample was estimated from the amplification of reference gene primers within the assay. To quantify the absolute abundance of each unique TCRbeta CDR3 rearrangement, sequence reads were collapsed and filtered. For each sample, productive Simpson clonality was calculated as the square root of Simpson's diversity index over productive rearrangements. TCRdb's version of the immuneACCESS table is confined to in-frame rearrangements and falls short of the full clone set. An unresolved V gene accounts for under half of the shortfall where checked; the remainder is of unknown origin. That table furnishes V, J and clone size, whereas the DNA furnished D and trimming. This sample gives hundreds of thousands of clones in total; nearly 90% of them show up just once. Jointly, the top ten make up roughly 16% of the sample.

Enrolling through a virtual design, the prospective study's participants ranged in age from about 18 to 89 years and lived across roughly 23 United States geographic areas. To assign participants to cohorts, the prospective study relied on clinical history that participants themselves reported in a screening survey and a study questionnaire. A participant counted as exposed if, within 2 weeks of entering the study, that participant had been in contact with someone who had a PCR-confirmed or clinician-diagnosed COVID-19 case. Mobile phlebotomists in the prospective study collected whole blood, serum and a nasopharyngeal or oropharyngeal swab from every participant. Participants in the prospective study had the option to provide additional blood draws and questionnaires over a 2-month period. Before DNA extraction, blood samples from the prospective study were shipped at room temperature or frozen.

The data are from a study of blood T cell repertoires in COVID-19 (dated by TCRdb to 2020 to 2022). For the study in its entirety: The collaborator samples originated in the United States, Italy and Spain and spanned the acute and convalescent phases of COVID-19. The prospective study material was composed of cDNA or gDNA derived from T cells, B-cell-depleted T cells, or PBMCs. Where HLA class I and class II types were available, the types were taken from metadata supplied by the sample provider, not from assay-based typing. Subjects who had been exposed to COVID-19, were actively infected with it, or had recovered from it provided the deeply sampled blood TCRbeta repertoires that made up the dataset. Samples came from the ongoing ImmuneRACE study (first 160 participants) plus 1,254 subjects from 6 global collaborators. The repertoires were released in a freely available public database meant as a resource for research on the immune response to SARS-CoV-2. A de-identified subject ID, COVID-19 status, age in years and sex were almost always included in the sample metadata. Summary of the overall study and its limitations: The amount of clinical and demographic metadata varied by source and participant and was provided uncurated.

The junction carries 5 bases between V and J, which are trimmed by 3 bases and 0 bases respectively. Measured from the cysteine to the phenylalanine, the CDR3 is 13 residues long. Kept here is only the CDR3 DNA, which spans 39 bases and is read in frame from base 1. CDR1 and CDR2, looked up from the germline V gene, are SGHTA and FQGTGA. The receptor was isolated from a young man who had been exposed to COVID-19. In this chain, TRBV7-3 is recombined with TRBJ1-2, with the identity of the D gene unclear. Sequenced material: PBMCs or T cells enriched from blood (not recorded which). The nucleotides are TGTGCCAGCAGCTTTGGAGCTAACTATGGCTACACCTTC. Protein translation: CASSFGANYGYTF.